The 22 T cell receptor beta chains below all came from one sample that was sequenced in a study of blood T cell repertoires in COVID-19. Measured with immunoSEQ multiplex PCR; TCRdb has only the in-frame clones, and not every one. The sample carries approximately 69,000 clones, 90% recorded once. Sequencing was carried out using peripheral blood. These receptors came from a middle-aged man with acute or convalescent COVID-19.

V gene TRBV2 combines with J gene TRBJ1-1, with D maybe TRBD1 (6 bases). Germline CDR1 and CDR2: SNHLY and FYNNEI. Trimming pared 4 bases from V and 6 bases from J, leaving 15 bases between. The CDR3 extends over 14 amino acids. The CDR3 sequence: CASSGEGGAPEAFF. As DNA, the CDR3 is TGTGCCAGCAGTGGGGAGGGGGGAGCTCCTGAAGCTTTCTTT. Drawing the rest from reference TRBV2 and TRBJ1-1, the complete variable domain is EPEVTQTPSHQVTQMGQEVILRCVPISNHLYFYWYRQILGQKVEFLVSFYNNEISEKSEIFDDQFSVERPDGSNFTLKIRSTKLEDSAMYFCASSGEGGAPEAFFGQGTRLTVV.

J is TRBJ2-7 and V is TRBV6-2 or TRBV6-3, with TRBD2 matching over 12 bases. The CDR3 length is 15 residues. Germline values: CDR1 MNHEY, CDR2 SVGEGT. The J segment lost 7 bases and the V segment lost 6 bases, leaving 10 bases of the junction unmatched. In nucleotides, the CDR3 is TGTGCCAGCAGCCACTCGGGACTAGCGGGCAGAGAGCAGTACTTC. Protein: CASSHSGLAGREQYF.

The chain carries TRBV3-1 (or the pseudogene TRBV3-2) and TRBJ2-1; D is perhaps TRBD1 (5 bases). In germline, CDR1 is LGHDT, CDR2 YNNKEL (reference sequence). The germline V and J ends were trimmed by 1 base and 9 bases, with 7 bases remaining between them. The length of the CDR3 is 12 residues. This CDR3 reads CASSQVQGEQFF. CDR3 DNA: TGTGCCAGCAGCCAAGTCCAGGGTGAGCAGTTCTTC.

This clone was observed once. The J gene is TRBJ2-1, the V gene TRBV29-1, with D maybe TRBD2 (5 bases). This CDR3 is 14 amino acids long. Trimming took 7 bases from V and 4 from J, leaving 17 bases between them. CDR1 is SQVTM, CDR2 ANQGSEA, per germline. The CDR3 DNA sequence: TGCAGCGCCCAGACGGGTAGACTATACAATGAGCAGTTCTTC. This gives the protein CSAQTGRLYNEQFF.

The rearrangement links TRBV7-9 to TRBJ2-7; possible D gene TRBD1, 6 bases. The CDR3 sequence is 13 residues long. V lost 5 bases, J lost 6 bases, and 14 bases lay in between. Germline V lookup: CDR1 SEHNR, CDR2 FQNEAQ (reference sequence). Written as DNA, the CDR3 is TGTGCCAGCAGCAGAACAGGGTACCGCGAGCAGTACTTC. It translates to CASSRTGYREQYF.

The chain joins TRBV6-6 to TRBJ1-2; possibly TRBD1 for D (6 bases). This CDR3 has 13 amino acids. CDR1 and CDR2 from the germline V gene are MNHNY and SVGAGI (reference sequence). V was trimmed by 5 bases and J by 8 bases, leaving 15 bases between them. The CDR3 bases are TGTGCCAGCAGTAAAGACAGGAGTGGAGGCTACACCTTC. Protein product: CASSKDRSGGYTF.

The CDR3: CASSSATVAKNIQYF. The CDR3 nucleotides are TGTGCCAGCAGCTCAGCTACAGTAGCCAAAAACATTCAGTACTTC. The chain uses TRBV7-8 and TRBJ2-4; no definite D call. The V and J ends lost 4 bases and 0 bases respectively, with 10 bases between them. The CDR3 sequence is 15 residues long. Germline CDR1 and CDR2: SGHVS and FQNEAQ.

The chain joins TRBV7-7 to TRBJ2-2; D gene ambiguous. Germline assignment: CDR1 SSHAT and CDR2 FNYEAQ (reference sequence). The CDR3 covers 15 residues. Trimming took off 10 bases at V and 0 bases at J, with 15 bases between the two ends. In nucleotides, the CDR3 is TGTGCCACATATTCGCGCCCTGCGAACACCGGGGAGCTGTTTTTT. It encodes CATYSRPANTGELFF. Drawing the rest from reference TRBV7-7 and TRBJ2-2, the complete variable domain is GAGVSQSPRYKVTKRGQDVTLRCDPISSHATLYWYQQALGQGPEFLTYFNYEAQPDKSGLPSDRFSAERPEGSISTLTIQRTEQRDSAMYRCATYSRPANTGELFFGEGSRLTVL.

The chain links TRBV5-6 to TRBJ2-7, with 13 bases fitting TRBD2. CDR1 and CDR2 (germline): SGHDT, YYEEEE. V lost 3 bases to trimming and J lost 1 base; unmatched junction nucleotides: 1. The CDR3 is 15 amino acids. For the CDR3, the DNA is TGTGCCAGCAGCTCGGGACTAGCGGGGTCCTACGAGCAGTACTTC. This codes for CASSSGLAGSYEQYF.

The CDR3 is CASSHGGPAALFTYEQYF. CDR3 DNA sequence: TGCGCCAGCAGCCACGGAGGCCCGGCGGCGCTTTTCACCTACGAGCAGTACTTC. The chain uses TRBV4-1 and TRBJ2-7; D may be TRBD2 (5 bases). The V end lost 3 bases, the J end lost 2 bases, and 23 bases lay between the germline ends. This CDR3 has 18 amino acids. Germline-derived CDR1 and CDR2 are MGHRA and YSYEKL.

This chain uses TRBV19 with TRBJ1-1, with a tentative D call TRBD1 (5 bases). The length of the CDR3 is 15 residues. The V end was cut by 3 bases, the J end by 0 bases, with 11 bases between. Germline lookup yields CDR1 LNHDA and CDR2 SQIVND (reference sequence). CDR3 sequence (DNA): TGTGCCAGTAGTATCGACAGAAATTTGAACACTGAAGCTTTCTTT. Translation: CASSIDRNLNTEAFF.

The rearrangement links TRBV7-9 to TRBJ2-7, with TRBD1 identical over 9 bases. Germline V gives CDR1 SEHNR, CDR2 FQNEAQ (reference sequence). This CDR3 is built from 15 residues. V shed 1 base, J shed 1 base, and the junction held 2 bases outside the gene matches. The CDR3 nucleotides are TGTGCCAGCAGCTTAGGGGGGACAGGGTCCTACGAGCAGTACTTC. Its protein is CASSLGGTGSYEQYF.

The V gene is TRBV19, the J gene TRBJ2-7; TRBD2 agrees at 13 bases. Germline values: CDR1 LNHDA, CDR2 SQIVND (reference sequence). CDR3 length: 16 amino acids. V dropped 1 base and J dropped 3; count of bases not matched to a gene: 3. This chain's CDR3 is CASSIVGTSGNYEQYF. In DNA form, the CDR3 reads TGTGCCAGTAGTATAGTAGGGACTAGCGGGAACTACGAGCAGTACTTC.

The gene calls are TRBV4-1 and TRBJ2-7; 7 nucleotides agree with TRBD2. Per the germline V gene, CDR1 is MGHRA and CDR2 is YSYEKL. V dropped 4 bases and J dropped 7; count of bases not matched to a gene: 19. This CDR3 is 17 amino acids long. The CDR3 nucleotides read TGCGCCAGCAGCCCCCCGATTCTGGGGAGGGCGGTGAAGGAGCAGTACTTC. It specifies CASSPPILGRAVKEQYF.

In this sample, this clone turned up once. The J gene is TRBJ2-7, the V gene TRBV2; 8 nucleotides line up with TRBD1. Germline V CDR1 and CDR2: SNHLY, FYNNEI. This CDR3 spans 15 amino acids. J was trimmed by 2 bases and V by 8 bases; bases with no gene match: 11. The CDR3 loop reads CASSKGTGFTYEQYF. The CDR3 DNA sequence: TGTGCCAGCTCCAAAGGGACAGGATTTACCTACGAGCAGTACTTC.

This chain links TRBV4-1 with TRBJ2-1, with 9 bases that match TRBD1. The CDR3 runs to 15 residues. Germline-derived CDR1 and CDR2 are MGHRA and YSYEKL. Unmatched junction bases numbered 0, after V lost 1 base and J lost 2 bases. As DNA, the CDR3 is TGCGCCAGCAGCCAAGGGGACAGGGCCTACAATGAGCAGTTCTTC. Its protein is CASSQGDRAYNEQFF.

The rearrangement uses TRBV30 and TRBJ1-1; tentatively, D is TRBD1 (5 bases). Germline lookup yields CDR1 GTSNPN and CDR2 SVGIG (reference sequence). Between the trimmed V and J ends, which lost 4 bases and 0 bases, there was a span of 15 bases. The CDR3 consists of 15 residues. CDR3 in DNA: TGTGCCTGGATCTATCTCCAGGGTCTGAACACTGAAGCTTTCTTT. Translation: CAWIYLQGLNTEAFF. Full variable domain (outside the CDR3, taken from reference TRBV30 and TRBJ1-1): SQTIHQWPATLVQPVGSPLSLECTVEGTSNPNLYWYRQAAGRGLQLLFYSVGIGQISSEVPQNLSASRPQDRQFILSSKKLLLSDSGFYLCAWIYLQGLNTEAFFGQGTRLTVV.

The chain combines TRBV25-1 with TRBJ1-4, with a tentative D call TRBD1 (6 bases). V was shortened by 0 bases and J by 7 bases, with 18 bases between the two germline ends. The CDR3 length is 17 residues. The germline V gene encodes CDR1 MGHDK and CDR2 SYGVNS. The chain's CDR3 is CASSEYGSLGAGEKLFF. Here the CDR3 DNA reads TGTGCCAGCAGTGAATATGGGAGTTTGGGGGCGGGTGAAAAACTGTTTTTT.

The chain combines TRBV7-6 with TRBJ2-2; possible D gene TRBD2, 6 bases. Germline loops: CDR1 SGHVS, CDR2 FNYEAQ. The CDR3 loop spans 16 amino acids. With 4 bases removed from V and 0 bases from J, the gap between germline ends came to 12 bases. CDR3: CASSSRGGTNTGELFF. In DNA form, the CDR3 reads TGTGCCAGCAGCTCACGGGGAGGAACGAACACCGGGGAGCTGTTTTTT.

This sequence joins TRBV7-9 and TRBJ1-5, with TRBD1 as a possible D gene (5 bases). The CDR3 extends over 16 amino acids. CDR1 is SEHNR, CDR2 FQNEAQ, per germline (reference sequence). V was cut by 5 bases and J by 6 bases, with 20 bases left in between. CDR3 residues: CASSPYHSGSAQPQHF. The DNA of the CDR3 is TGTGCCAGCAGCCCATACCACTCAGGGTCGGCTCAGCCCCAGCATTTT. The full variable domain, completed using reference TRBV7-9 and TRBJ1-5, is DTGVSQNPRHKITKRGQNVTFRCDPISEHNRLYWYRQTLGQGPEFLTYFQNEAQLEKSRLLSDRFSAERPKGSFSTLEIQRTEQGDSAMYLCASSPYHSGSAQPQHFGDGTRLSIL.

V is TRBV7-2 and J is TRBJ1-4, with 7 nucleotides matching TRBD1. Per the germline V gene, CDR1 is SGHTA and CDR2 is FQGNSA. CDR3 length equals 16 residues. J gave up 8 bases and V 0 bases, and 9 bases lay outside the gene matches. Written as DNA, the CDR3 is TGTGCCAGCAGCTTAGCGCTGAAGACAGGGAACGAAAAACTGTTTTTT. This encodes CASSLALKTGNEKLFF.

The V gene is TRBV25-1, the J gene TRBJ1-1; D is ambiguous. CDR3 size: 14 residues. V was shortened by 4 bases and J by 1 base, with 10 bases between the two germline ends. CDR1 and CDR2 from the germline V gene are MGHDK and SYGVNS. CDR3 sequence: CASSGSQWNTEAFF. The CDR3 DNA sequence: TGTGCCAGCAGTGGGAGTCAGTGGAACACTGAAGCTTTCTTT.